A single sample gave rise to the 13 T cell receptor beta chains below, sequenced in a study of blood T cell repertoires in COVID-19 (dated by TCRdb to 2020 to 2022). Library method: the immunoSEQ multiplex PCR assay. TCRdb provides this immuneACCESS table in a form limited to in-frame rearrangements. Some clones are lacking; in checked studies, under half of them reflect an unresolved V gene, and why the rest are absent is not known. This sample is represented by about 250,000 clones; around 90% of them were singletons. Of the sample, 0.94% falls within the top ten clones. The sample taken for sequencing was peripheral blood. These receptors were collected from a woman in her 40s who had recovered from COVID-19.

The chain uses TRBV7-9 and TRBJ2-5; a possible D gene is TRBD1 (6 bases). The germline CDR1 and CDR2 sequences are SEHNR and FQNEAQ (reference sequence). This CDR3 comprises 13 residues. Trimming stripped 3 bases from V and 7 bases from J, with 12 bases between. The CDR3 nucleotides read TGTGCCAGCAGCTTGGGGACACCCGGGACCCAGTACTTC. It translates to CASSLGTPGTQYF.

The chain couples TRBV28 to TRBJ1-5; no clear D gene. This CDR3 has 14 residues. The germline V gene encodes CDR1 MDHEN and CDR2 SYDVKM. With 10 bases removed from V and 3 bases from J, the gap between germline ends came to 16 bases. This chain's CDR3 is CATAREASNQPQHF. The CDR3 DNA sequence: TGTGCCACCGCCCGGGAGGCCTCCAATCAGCCCCAGCATTTT.

The gene calls are TRBV27 and TRBJ2-1, with no clear D. Germline CDR1 and CDR2: MNHEY and SMNVEV (reference sequence). Trimming took off 3 bases at V and 8 bases at J, with 8 bases between the two ends. CDR3 length: 12 residues. The CDR3 DNA is TGTGCCAGCAGTTTCTCAGTTTATGAGCAGTTCTTC. This encodes CASSFSVYEQFF.

The CDR3: CASSLERGQGKGSTGELFF. In DNA form, the CDR3 reads TGTGCCAGCAGCCTCGAACGGGGACAGGGGAAAGGGAGCACCGGGGAGCTGTTTTTT. V is TRBV13 and J is TRBJ2-2; 10 positions match TRBD1. The CDR3 is 19 residues long. The germline V gene has CDR1 PRHDT and CDR2 FYEKMQ (reference sequence). V lost 5 bases and J lost 4; bases outside the gene matches: 16.

V usage is TRBV28 and J usage is TRBJ2-5; TRBD2 aligns across 7 bases. CDR1 MDHEN and CDR2 SYDVKM come from the germline V gene. Losses at the gene ends were 5 bases for V and 2 bases for J; bases not matched to a gene: 2. The CDR3 covers 13 residues. CDR3 DNA: TGTGCCAGCAGTACGGGGGGTCAAGAGACCCAGTACTTC. The encoded protein is CASSTGGQETQYF.

The gene calls are TRBV2 and TRBJ2-5; the D gene is possibly TRBD2 (5 bases). CDR3 size: 13 residues. In germline, CDR1 is SNHLY, CDR2 FYNNEI. Trimming cost V 5 bases and J 5 bases, with 12 bases left between them. The CDR3 sequence is CASSSTRHETQYF. In nucleotides, the CDR3 is TGTGCCAGCAGTTCAACTAGACACGAGACCCAGTACTTC.

This chain connects TRBV4-1 to TRBJ1-3; 8 bases fit TRBD1. The V and J ends lost 0 bases and 4 bases, in that order; junction bases with no gene match: 11. The CDR3 is 18 residues long. Germline CDR1 is MGHRA and CDR2 is YSYEKL. CDR3 loop: CASSQDLTPQGEGNTIYF. CDR3 DNA sequence: TGCGCCAGCAGCCAAGACCTGACCCCACAGGGGGAGGGAAACACCATATATTTT.

The chain joins TRBV2 to TRBJ1-1; D uncertain. Per the germline V gene, CDR1 is SNHLY and CDR2 is FYNNEI. V was trimmed by 8 bases and J by 4 bases, leaving 8 bases between them. This CDR3 comprises 11 residues. CDR3 sequence: CASGRGTEAFF. CDR3 nucleotides: TGTGCCAGCGGGCGGGGCACTGAAGCTTTCTTT.

The chain recombines TRBV5-1 with TRBJ2-5; TRBD2 agrees at 13 bases. Germline values: CDR1 SGHRS, CDR2 YFSETQ. Germline trimming cut 4 bases from V and 1 base from J; bases unmatched to any gene: 7. This CDR3 region has 17 residues. The CDR3 reads CASSPSGTSGTQETQYF. As DNA, the CDR3 is TGCGCCAGCAGCCCGTCCGGGACTAGCGGGACCCAAGAGACCCAGTACTTC. Variable domain in full (rest from reference TRBV5-1 and TRBJ2-5): KAGVTQTPRYLIKTRGQQVTLSCSPISGHRSVSWYQQTPGQGLQFLFEYFSETQRNKGNFPGRFSGRQFSNSRSEMNVSTLELGDSALYLCASSPSGTSGTQETQYFGPGTRLLVL.

The V and J genes are TRBV7-3 and TRBJ2-1; the D gene is possibly TRBD2 (6 bases). CDR3 length equals 15 residues. Germline V CDR1 and CDR2: SGHTA, FQGTGA. V was clipped by 2 bases and J by 0 bases, with 8 bases between them. CDR3 region: CASSLGGNSYNEQFF. CDR3 sequence (DNA): TGTGCCAGCAGCTTAGGCGGGAACTCCTACAATGAGCAGTTCTTC.

This clone was seen only a few times. This chain uses TRBV7-8 with TRBJ2-1, with a tentative D call TRBD1 (7 bases). This CDR3 is 20 amino acids long. Trimming removed 5 bases from V and 4 bases from J, with 30 bases in between. In germline, CDR1 is SGHVS, CDR2 FQNEAQ. CDR3 loop: CASSEGDSGGEWILYNEQFF. The CDR3 DNA sequence: TGTGCCAGCAGCGAGGGGGACAGCGGCGGGGAATGGATACTGTACAATGAGCAGTTCTTC. Combining the CDR3 with reference TRBV7-8 and TRBJ2-1 gives the whole variable domain GAGVSQSPRYKVAKRGQDVALRCDPISGHVSLFWYQQALGQGPEFLTYFQNEAQLDKSGLPSDRFFAERPEGSVSTLKIQRTQQEDSAVYLCASSEGDSGGEWILYNEQFFGPGTRLTVL.

This sequence joins TRBV7-7 and TRBJ2-7; 8 bases agree with TRBD1. Germline CDR1 reads SSHAT; CDR2 reads FNYEAQ (reference sequence). J was trimmed by 3 bases and V by 0 bases; bases with no gene match: 4. The CDR3 sequence is 15 residues long. CDR3 sequence (DNA): TGTGCCAGCAGCTTAGCGGCAGGGGGCTTCTACGAGCAGTACTTC. It specifies CASSLAAGGFYEQYF. The full variable domain, its missing parts supplied by reference TRBV7-7 and TRBJ2-7, is GAGVSQSPRYKVTKRGQDVTLRCDPISSHATLYWYQQALGQGPEFLTYFNYEAQPDKSGLPSDRFSAERPEGSISTLTIQRTEQRDSAMYRCASSLAAGGFYEQYFGPGTRLTVT.

This clone was observed once. The chain combines TRBV6-4 with TRBJ2-5, with D tentatively TRBD2 (5 bases). The CDR3 totals 20 residues. Trimming pared 0 bases from V and 1 base from J, leaving 24 bases between. Germline V lookup: CDR1 MRHNA, CDR2 SNTAGT. The chain's CDR3 is CASSDSKPSHSQVPQETQYF. In nucleotides, the CDR3 is TGTGCCAGCAGTGACTCGAAACCTAGCCACTCCCAGGTACCCCAAGAGACCCAGTACTTC.